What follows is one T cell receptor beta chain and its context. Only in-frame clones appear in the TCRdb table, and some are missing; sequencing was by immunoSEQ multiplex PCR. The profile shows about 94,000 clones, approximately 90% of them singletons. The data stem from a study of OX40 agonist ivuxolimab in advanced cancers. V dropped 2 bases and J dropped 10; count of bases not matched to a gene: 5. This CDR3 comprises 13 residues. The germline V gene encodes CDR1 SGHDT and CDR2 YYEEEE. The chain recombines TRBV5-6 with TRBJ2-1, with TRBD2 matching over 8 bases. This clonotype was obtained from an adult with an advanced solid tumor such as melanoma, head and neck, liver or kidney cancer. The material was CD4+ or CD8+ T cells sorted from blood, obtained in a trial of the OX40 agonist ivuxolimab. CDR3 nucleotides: TGTGCCAGCAGCTTCGGACTAGCAAGAGAGCAGTTCTTC. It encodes CASSFGLAREQFF.